One TCR beta chain is described in this entry. TCRdb analysed the reads with MiXCR anew, one entry per CDR3 protein. The sample lists around 740,000 distinct CDR3 sequences, roughly 36% seen once, with roughly 2.9% in the top ten. This entry belongs to a study of T cell repertoires in cytomegalovirus infection. With 4 bases clipped from V and 6 bases from J, the junction kept 2 bases outside the gene matches. There are 13 residues in the CDR3. Germline V gene sequence: CDR1 SGHRS, CDR2 YFSETQ. The TCR sequence derives from a human donor in good health (CMV status not recorded). Some clones in this sample may be carry-over from other donors' samples. The source material was PBMCs. V and J are TRBV5-1 and TRBJ2-2; 8 bases fit TRBD1. CDR3 sequence (DNA): TGCGCCAGCAGCCAGGACAGGGCCGGGGAGCTGTTTTTT. It encodes CASSQDRAGELFF.